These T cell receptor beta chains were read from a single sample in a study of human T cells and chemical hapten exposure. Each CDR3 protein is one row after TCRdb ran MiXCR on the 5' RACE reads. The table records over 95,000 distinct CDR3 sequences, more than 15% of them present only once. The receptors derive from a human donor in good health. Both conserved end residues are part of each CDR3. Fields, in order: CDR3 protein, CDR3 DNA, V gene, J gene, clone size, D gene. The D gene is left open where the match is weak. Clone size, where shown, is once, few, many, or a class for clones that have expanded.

CDR3: CASSFSGSSYNEQFF
DNA: TGTGCCAGCAGTTTCAGCGGGAGCTCCTACAATGAGCAGTTCTTC
V: TRBV12-3/TRBV12-4
J: TRBJ2-1
size: few
D: TRBD2

CDR3: CSAPRPDSNQPQHF
DNA: TGCAGTGCTCCTCGGCCCGATAGCAATCAGCCCCAGCATTTT
V: TRBV20-1
J: TRBJ1-5
size: NA
D: NA

CDR3: CSAGLAGGRTGELFF
DNA: TGCAGTGCGGGACTAGCGGGAGGGCGGACCGGGGAGCTGTTTTTT
V: TRBV20-1
J: TRBJ2-2
size: NA
D: TRBD2

CDR3: CSASKGNYGYTF
DNA: TGCAGTGCTAGTAAGGGGAACTATGGCTACACCTTC
V: TRBV20-1
J: TRBJ1-2
size: few
D: NA

CDR3: CASSSSGSGADTQYF
DNA: TGTGCCAGCAGCTCGAGCGGGAGTGGGGCAGATACGCAGTATTTT
V: TRBV7-2
J: TRBJ2-3
size: few
D: TRBD2

CDR3: CASSIPQGAVISPLHF
DNA: TGTGCCAGCAGTATCCCACAGGGGGCAGTGATTTCACCCCTCCACTTT
V: TRBV28
J: TRBJ1-6
size: NA
D: TRBD1

CDR3: CASIQVGQGRHTGAFF
DNA: TGTGCCAGCATCCAAGTGGGACAGGGCAGGCACACGGGAGCTTTCTTT
V: TRBV27
J: TRBJ1-1
size: NA
D: TRBD1

CDR3: CASSFNGQGNEQFF
DNA: TGCGCCAGCAGCTTCAATGGACAAGGCAATGAGCAGTTCTTC
V: TRBV5-1
J: TRBJ2-1
size: few
D: NA

CDR3: CASTRGTGANVLTF
DNA: TGTGCCAGTACTCGGGGTACTGGGGCCAACGTCCTGACTTTC
V: TRBV10-3
J: TRBJ2-6
size: many
D: NA

CDR3: CASGEPPRNTEAFF
DNA: TGTGCCAGCGGGGAGCCCCCCCGGAACACTGAAGCTTTCTTT
V: TRBV7-9
J: TRBJ1-1
size: NA
D: NA

CDR3: CAGQGTGNQPQHF
DNA: TGTGCCGGCCAGGGTACGGGCAATCAGCCCCAGCATTTT
V: TRBV28
J: TRBJ1-5
size: medium-sized
D: NA

CDR3: CASSPWTATNEKLFF
DNA: TGTGCCAGCAGCCCCTGGACTGCAACTAATGAAAAACTGTTTTTT
V: TRBV28
J: TRBJ1-4
size: NA
D: NA

CDR3: CSVERPNEKLFF
DNA: TGCAGCGTTGAGCGCCCTAATGAAAAACTGTTTTTT
V: TRBV29-1
J: TRBJ1-4
size: NA
D: NA

CDR3: CATSDRGSYNEQFF
DNA: TGTGCCACCAGTGATAGAGGGTCCTACAATGAGCAGTTCTTC
V: TRBV24-1
J: TRBJ2-1
size: NA
D: NA

CDR3: CASSLRGAGSTDTQYF
DNA: TGTGCCAGCAGCTTACGGGGGGCAGGGAGCACAGATACGCAGTATTTT
V: TRBV7-3
J: TRBJ2-3
size: NA
D: NA

CDR3: CASSVATGTSGSYNEQFF
DNA: TGTGCCAGCAGCGTCGCTACCGGGACTAGCGGGAGCTACAATGAGCAGTTCTTC
V: TRBV7-9
J: TRBJ2-1
size: NA
D: TRBD2

CDR3: CASSRDQGQPQHF
DNA: TGTGCCAGCAGCCGCGACCAGGGCCAGCCCCAGCATTTT
V: TRBV12-3/TRBV12-4
J: TRBJ1-5
size: NA
D: NA

CDR3: CASSLVSAGPGSSYEQYF
DNA: TGCGCCAGCAGCCTGGTTAGTGCGGGGCCTGGAAGCTCCTACGAGCAGTACTTC
V: TRBV5-1
J: TRBJ2-7
size: many
D: NA

CDR3: CSASVHVNYGYTF
DNA: TGCAGTGCTAGCGTGCACGTTAACTATGGCTACACCTTC
V: TRBV20-1
J: TRBJ1-2
size: NA
D: NA

CDR3: CASSYLGWAERTGELFF
DNA: TGTGCCAGCAGTTACCTCGGTTGGGCAGAGAGAACCGGGGAGCTGTTTTTT
V: TRBV6-6
J: TRBJ2-2
size: NA
D: NA

CDR3: CASSLGASGRSLSGANVLTF
DNA: TGCGCCAGCAGCTTGGGGGCTAGCGGGAGGTCCCTCTCTGGGGCCAACGTCCTGACTTTC
V: TRBV5-1
J: TRBJ2-6
size: NA
D: TRBD2

CDR3: CASKQTGENEQFF
DNA: TGTGCCAGTAAACAGACGGGGGAGAATGAGCAGTTCTTC
V: TRBV19
J: TRBJ2-1
size: NA
D: NA

CDR3: CASRFRQGSIGYTF
DNA: TGTGCCAGCAGATTTAGACAGGGGAGTATTGGCTACACCTTC
V: TRBV28
J: TRBJ1-2
size: few
D: TRBD1

CDR3: CASRWTGNTGELFF
DNA: TGTGCCAGCAGATGGACAGGGAACACCGGGGAGCTGTTTTTT
V: TRBV7-2
J: TRBJ2-2
size: NA
D: TRBD1

CDR3: CASSSRTKNTEAFF
DNA: TGTGCCAGCAGTTCACGGACAAAAAACACTGAAGCTTTCTTT
V: TRBV28
J: TRBJ1-1
size: few
D: NA

CDR3: CASRNTGEVGFF
DNA: TGCGCCAGCAGAAACACAGGGGAGGTAGGGTTCTTC
V: TRBV5-1
J: TRBJ2-1
size: NA
D: NA

CDR3: CASSTGVASTDTQYF
DNA: TGCGCCAGCTCCACGGGGGTAGCCAGCACAGATACGCAGTATTTT
V: TRBV5-1
J: TRBJ2-3
size: few
D: NA

CDR3: CSAKMTENTEAFF
DNA: TGCAGCGCCAAAATGACGGAAAACACTGAAGCTTTCTTT
V: TRBV29-1
J: TRBJ1-1
size: NA
D: NA

CDR3: CASSSPRQGEETQYF
DNA: TGTGCCAGCAGTTCACCCAGGCAAGGGGAAGAGACCCAGTACTTC
V: TRBV28
J: TRBJ2-5
size: few
D: NA

CDR3: CASSRQGPSLGEQYF
DNA: TGTGCCAGCAGTCGACAGGGACCGTCCCTTGGCGAGCAGTACTTC
V: TRBV6-2/TRBV6-3
J: TRBJ2-7
size: NA
D: TRBD1

CDR3: CASSSPGLAAAGELFF
DNA: TGTGCCAGCAGTTCTCCGGGACTAGCGGCGGCCGGGGAGCTGTTTTTT
V: TRBV28
J: TRBJ2-2
size: few
D: TRBD2

CDR3: CASSLNGKETQYF
DNA: TGTGCCAGCAGCTTAAATGGGAAAGAGACCCAGTACTTC
V: TRBV7-3
J: TRBJ2-5
size: NA
D: NA

CDR3: CASSTEDRGLTEAFF
DNA: TGCGCCAGCAGCACAGAGGACAGGGGGCTAACTGAAGCTTTCTTT
V: TRBV5-1
J: TRBJ1-1
size: NA
D: TRBD1

CDR3: CAWSVFGQGGETQYF
DNA: TGTGCCTGGAGTGTATTCGGGCAGGGAGGTGAGACCCAGTACTTC
V: TRBV30
J: TRBJ2-5
size: NA
D: NA